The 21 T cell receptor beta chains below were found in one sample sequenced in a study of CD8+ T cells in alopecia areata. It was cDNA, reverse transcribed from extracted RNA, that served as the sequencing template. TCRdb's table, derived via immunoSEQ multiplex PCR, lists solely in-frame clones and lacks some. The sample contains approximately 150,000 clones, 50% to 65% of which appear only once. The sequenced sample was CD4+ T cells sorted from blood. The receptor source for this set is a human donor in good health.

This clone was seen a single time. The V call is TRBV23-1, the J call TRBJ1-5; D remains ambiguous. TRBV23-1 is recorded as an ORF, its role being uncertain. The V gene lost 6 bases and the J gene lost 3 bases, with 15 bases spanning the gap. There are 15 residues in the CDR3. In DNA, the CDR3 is TGCGCCAGCAGGCCAAGAGGGCAATACAATCAGCCCCAGCATTTT. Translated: CASRPRGQYNQPQHF.

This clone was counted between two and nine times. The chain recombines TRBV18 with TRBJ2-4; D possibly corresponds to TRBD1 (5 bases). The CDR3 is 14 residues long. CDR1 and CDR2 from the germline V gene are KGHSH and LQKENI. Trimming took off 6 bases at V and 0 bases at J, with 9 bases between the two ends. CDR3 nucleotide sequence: TGTGCCAGCTCTCGGACAAAAGCCAAAAACATTCAGTACTTC. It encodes CASSRTKAKNIQYF.

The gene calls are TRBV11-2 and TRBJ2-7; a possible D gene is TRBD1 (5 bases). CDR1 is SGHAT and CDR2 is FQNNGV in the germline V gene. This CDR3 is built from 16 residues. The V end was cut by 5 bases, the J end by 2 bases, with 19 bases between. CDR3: CASSPIARRGTYEQYF. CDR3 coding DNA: TGTGCCAGCAGCCCCATCGCCAGAAGGGGAACCTACGAGCAGTACTTC.

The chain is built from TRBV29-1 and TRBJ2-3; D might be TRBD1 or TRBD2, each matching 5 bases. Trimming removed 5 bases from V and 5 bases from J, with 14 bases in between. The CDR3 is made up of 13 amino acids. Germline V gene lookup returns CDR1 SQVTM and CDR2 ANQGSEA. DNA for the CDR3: TGCAGCGTTTCGGTGGGACGGGGAGATACGCAGTATTTT. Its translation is CSVSVGRGDTQYF.

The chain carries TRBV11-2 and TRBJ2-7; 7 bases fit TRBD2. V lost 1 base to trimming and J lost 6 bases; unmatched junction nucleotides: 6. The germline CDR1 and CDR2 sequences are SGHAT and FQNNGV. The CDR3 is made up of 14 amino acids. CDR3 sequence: CASSLGTSGGEQYF. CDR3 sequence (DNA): TGTGCCAGCAGCTTAGGGACCTCGGGGGGCGAGCAGTACTTC.

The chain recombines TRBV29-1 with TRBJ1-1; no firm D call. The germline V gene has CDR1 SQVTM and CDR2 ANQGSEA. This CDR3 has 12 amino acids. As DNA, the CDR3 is TGCAGTGCCCGGTGGCACAACACTGAAGCTTTCTTT. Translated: CSARWHNTEAFF.

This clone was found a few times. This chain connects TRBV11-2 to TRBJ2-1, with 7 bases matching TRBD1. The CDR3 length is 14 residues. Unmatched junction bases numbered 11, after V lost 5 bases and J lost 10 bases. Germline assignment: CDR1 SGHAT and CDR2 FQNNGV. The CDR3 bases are TGTGCCAGCAGCCCCCAGGGGGTAGCCATGGAGCAGTTCTTC. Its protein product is CASSPQGVAMEQFF.

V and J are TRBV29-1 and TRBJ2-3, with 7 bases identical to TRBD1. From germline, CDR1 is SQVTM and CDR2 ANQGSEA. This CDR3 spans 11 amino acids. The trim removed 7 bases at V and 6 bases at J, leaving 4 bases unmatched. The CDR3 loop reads CSAGTVDTQYF. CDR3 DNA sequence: TGCAGCGCAGGGACAGTCGATACGCAGTATTTT.

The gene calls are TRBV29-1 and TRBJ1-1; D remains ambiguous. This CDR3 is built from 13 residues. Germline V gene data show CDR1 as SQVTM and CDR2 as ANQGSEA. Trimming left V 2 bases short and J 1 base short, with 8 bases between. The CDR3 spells CSVELTRNTEAFF. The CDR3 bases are TGCAGCGTTGAACTTACAAGGAACACTGAAGCTTTCTTT.

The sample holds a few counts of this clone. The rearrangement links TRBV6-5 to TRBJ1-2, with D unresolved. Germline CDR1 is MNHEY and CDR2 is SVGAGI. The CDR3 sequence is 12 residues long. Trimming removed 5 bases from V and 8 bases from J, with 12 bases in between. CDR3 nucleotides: TGTGCCAGCAGTGCGGACGTCAGGGGCTACACCTTC. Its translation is CASSADVRGYTF.

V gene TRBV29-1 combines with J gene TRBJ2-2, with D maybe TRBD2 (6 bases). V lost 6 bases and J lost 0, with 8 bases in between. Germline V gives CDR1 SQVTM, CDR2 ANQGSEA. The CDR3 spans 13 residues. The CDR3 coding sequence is TGCAGCGTAGAGCGGGCGAACACCGGGGAGCTGTTTTTT. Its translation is CSVERANTGELFF.

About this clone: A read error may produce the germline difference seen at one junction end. CDR3: CASSQDLATSGVF. CDR3 DNA: TGTGCCAGCAGCCAAGATCTCGCTACAAGTGGGGTCTTC. The chain recombines TRBV4-2 with TRBJ2-1; D is undetermined. The CDR3 is made up of 13 amino acids. CDR1 is LGHNA, CDR2 YNFKEQ, per germline.

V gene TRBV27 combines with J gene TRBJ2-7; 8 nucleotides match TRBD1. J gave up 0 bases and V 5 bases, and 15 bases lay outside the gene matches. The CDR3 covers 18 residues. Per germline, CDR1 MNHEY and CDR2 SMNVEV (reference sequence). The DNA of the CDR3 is TGTGCCAGCAGTCCGGCCCTCTTCAGGGGGCGAATCTCCTACGAGCAGTACTTC. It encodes CASSPALFRGRISYEQYF.

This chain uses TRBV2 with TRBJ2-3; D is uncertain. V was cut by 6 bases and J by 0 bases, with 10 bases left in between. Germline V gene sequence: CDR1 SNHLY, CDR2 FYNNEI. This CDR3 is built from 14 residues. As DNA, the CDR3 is TGTGCCAGCAGGCTGGTGGCAAGCACAGATACGCAGTATTTT. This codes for CASRLVASTDTQYF.

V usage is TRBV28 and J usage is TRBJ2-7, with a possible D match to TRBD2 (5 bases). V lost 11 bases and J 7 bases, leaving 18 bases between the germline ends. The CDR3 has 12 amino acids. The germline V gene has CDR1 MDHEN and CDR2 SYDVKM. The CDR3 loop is CASAEGLREQYF. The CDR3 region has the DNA TGTGCCTCCGCTGAGGGATTAAGGGAGCAGTACTTC.

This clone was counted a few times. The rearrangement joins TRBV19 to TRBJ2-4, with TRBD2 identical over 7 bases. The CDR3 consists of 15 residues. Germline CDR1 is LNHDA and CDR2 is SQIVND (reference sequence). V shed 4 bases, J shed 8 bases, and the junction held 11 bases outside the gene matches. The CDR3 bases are TGTGCCAGTAGTACCGGTCGGGGGGTCGTGGACATTCAGTACTTC. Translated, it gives CASSTGRGVVDIQYF.

The CDR3 DNA reads as TGTGCCAGCAGTCCACTAGCGGAAATCACAGATACGCAGTATTTT. It translates to CASSPLAEITDTQYF. The chain couples TRBV6-1 to TRBJ2-3; 8 bases line up with TRBD2. Germline CDR1 is MNHNS and CDR2 is SASEGT. V lost 5 bases and J lost 2; bases outside the gene matches: 6. There are 15 residues in the CDR3.

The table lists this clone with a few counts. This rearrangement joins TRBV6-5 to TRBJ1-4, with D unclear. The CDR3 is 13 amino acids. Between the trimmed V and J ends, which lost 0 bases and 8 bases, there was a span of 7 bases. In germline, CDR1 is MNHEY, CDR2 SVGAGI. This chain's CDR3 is CASSYSRKEKLFF. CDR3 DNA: TGTGCCAGCAGTTACTCGAGAAAGGAAAAACTGTTTTTT.

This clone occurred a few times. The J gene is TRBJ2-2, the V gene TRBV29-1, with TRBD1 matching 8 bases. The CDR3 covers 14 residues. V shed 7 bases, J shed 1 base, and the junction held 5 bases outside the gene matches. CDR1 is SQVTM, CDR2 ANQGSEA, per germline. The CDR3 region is CSAGTGKNTGELFF. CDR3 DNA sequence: TGCAGCGCCGGGACAGGCAAGAACACCGGGGAGCTGTTTTTT.

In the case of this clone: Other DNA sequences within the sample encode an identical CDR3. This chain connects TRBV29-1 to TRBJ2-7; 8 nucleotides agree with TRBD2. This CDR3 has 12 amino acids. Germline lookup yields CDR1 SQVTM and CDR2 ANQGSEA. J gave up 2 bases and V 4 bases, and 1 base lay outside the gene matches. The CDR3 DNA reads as TGCAGCGTTGCGGGAGGGCCCTACGAGCAGTACTTC. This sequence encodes CSVAGGPYEQYF.

CDR3 in amino acids: CASSGQGAQETQYF. In nucleotides, the CDR3 is TGTGCCAGCAGCGGACAGGGGGCCCAAGAGACCCAGTACTTC. The gene calls are TRBV7-9 and TRBJ2-5, with TRBD1 identical over 11 bases. This CDR3 contains 14 residues. J lost 1 base, V lost 5 bases, and 0 bases had no gene match. Germline lookup yields CDR1 SEHNR and CDR2 FQNEAQ (reference sequence).